This passage covers 30 T cell receptor beta chains from one sample sequenced in a study of CD8+ T cells in alopecia areata. The authors extracted RNA and reverse transcribed it into cDNA as the sequencing template. TCRdb keeps only in-frame clones here, not all; method: immunoSEQ multiplex PCR. This sample carries more than 90,000 clones, none of them present only once. Specimen: lesional skin. The receptors shown here come from a C3H/HeJ mouse with alopecia areata. MHC haplotype of the mouse line: H2-k.

Regarding this clone: Mouse names are used for the genes. The sequence runs out 4 residues before the end of the CDR3; the remainder is reconstructed from the germline J gene. The rearrangement uses TRBV13-1 and TRBJ2-3; 14 bases are a match to TRBD2. In germline, CDR1 is NSHNY, CDR2 SYGAGN. CDR3 length equals 17 residues. J was trimmed by 2 bases and V by 3 bases; bases with no gene match: 5. The CDR3 reads CASSGGTGGAHAETLYF. CDR3 DNA, as far as it was read: TGTGCCAGCAGTGGGGGGACTGGGGGGGCGCATGCAGAA.

The sample holds many counts of this clone. Gene names denote mouse genes. The CDR3 is cut off 4 residues early in the read; its end comes from the germline J gene. This sequence joins TRBV14 and TRBJ2-3; possible D gene TRBD1, 5 bases. Germline CDR1 SGHDT, CDR2 FRDEAV. This CDR3 is built from 14 residues. V lost 1 base and J lost 0, with 6 bases in between. CDR3 sequence reads: CASSFDSSAETLYF. The sequenced part of the CDR3 DNA is TGTGCCAGCAGTTTCGACAGTAGTGCAGAA. Complete variable domain (other parts from reference TRBV14 and TRBJ2-3): EAGVTQSPRYAVLQEGQAVSFWCDPISGHDTLYWYQQPRDQGPQLLVYFRDEAVIDNSQLPSDRFSAVRPKGTNSTLKIQSAKQGDTATYLCASSFDSSAETLYFGSGTRLTVL.

On this clone itself: Genes and germline come from the mouse. Sequencing ends 4 residues short of the CDR3 end; the germline J gene provides the rest. The chain uses TRBV13-3 and TRBJ2-5, with TRBD1 matching over 8 bases. This CDR3 has 15 residues. J was trimmed by 1 base and V by 4 bases; bases with no gene match: 5. Germline V CDR1 and CDR2: NNHDY, SYVADS. The CDR3 DNA, read in part, is TGTGCCAGCAGTCTGACAGGGGTTGACCAAGAC. This encodes CASSLTGVDQD. In full, the CDR3 reads CASSLTGVDQDTQYF.

This clone turned up a few times. The gene names here belong to mouse. The read falls 4 residues short of the CDR3 end, and the missing part is taken from the germline J gene. The chain is built from TRBV19 and TRBJ2-1, with TRBD2 identical over 8 bases. The CDR3 runs 13 residues. Germline V gene sequence: CDR1 FNHDT, CDR2 SITEND (reference sequence). The sequenced CDR3 bases are TGTGCCAGCAGTATTCGGACTGGGGCT. Residues: CASSIRTGA. The whole CDR3 reads CASSIRTGAEQFF.

Concerning this clone itself: The genes are named according to mouse. The sequence runs out 4 residues before the end of the CDR3; the remainder is reconstructed from the germline J gene. The genes are TRBV29 and TRBJ2-7; 7 bases are shared with TRBD1. The length of the CDR3 is 12 residues. Germline CDR1 and CDR2: MSHET and SYDVDS. The CDR3 reads CASSLTGDEQYF. The sequenced CDR3 bases are TGTGCTAGCAGTTTAACAGGGGAT.

The sample holds many counts of this clone. Germline and genes: mouse. CDR3 DNA, as far as it was read: TGTGCCAGCGGTGAGACCAGGGCAGAA. Translation gives CASGETRAE. The whole CDR3 protein reads CASGETRAETLYF. The chain recombines TRBV13-2 with TRBJ2-3; D unclear. Read sequence stops 4 residues before the CDR3 end, and the germline J gene provides the missing end. V lost 2 bases and J 3 bases, leaving 7 bases between the germline ends. The CDR3 contains 13 residues. CDR1 NNHNN and CDR2 SYGAGS come from the germline V gene (reference sequence).

On this clone itself: The genes are named according to mouse. The CDR3 end falls 4 residues outside the read, so it is completed with the germline J gene. The rearrangement uses TRBV1 and TRBJ1-2, with D possibly matching TRBD1 (5 bases). The germline V gene has CDR1 NSQYPW and CDR2 LRSPGD (reference sequence). V was trimmed by 6 bases and J by 0 bases, leaving 11 bases between them. CDR3 length equals 14 residues. CDR3 protein: CTCSSGTSNSDYTF. The CDR3 DNA, read in part, is TGCACCTGCAGCTCCGGGACTTCAAACTCC.

This clone was seen a handful of times. The genes and germline here are from mouse. The read comes to an end 4 residues before the CDR3 does, leaving the germline J gene to fill in the end. The rearrangement links TRBV1 to TRBJ2-2, with TRBD2 as a possible D gene (5 bases). Trimming removed 4 bases from V and 0 bases from J, with 9 bases in between. CDR3 length equals 15 residues. Germline V lookup: CDR1 NSQYPW, CDR2 LRSPGD (reference sequence). CDR3 bases read: TGCACCTGCAGTGAGCAACTGGCAAACACCGGG. Amino acids: CTCSEQLANTG. The complete CDR3 protein is CTCSEQLANTGQLYF. Drawing the rest from reference TRBV1 and TRBJ2-2, the complete variable domain is VTLLEQNPRWRLVPRGQAVNLRCILKNSQYPWMSWYQQDLQKQLQWLFTLRSPGDKEVKSLPGADYLATRVTDTELRLQVANMSQGRTLYCTCSEQLANTGQLYFGEGSKLTVL.

This clone occurred a few times. Gene names and germline match the mouse. Read sequence stops 4 residues before the CDR3 end, and the germline J gene provides the missing end. This chain uses TRBV17 with TRBJ2-5, with TRBD1 as a possible D gene (5 bases). The CDR3 extends over 14 amino acids. From germline, CDR1 is MNHDT and CDR2 YYDKIL. CDR3 DNA, as far as it was read: TGTGCTAGCAGAGGGAGGGGAGGACCAGAC. This sequence encodes CASRGRGGPD. The CDR3 in its entirety is CASRGRGGPDTQYF. Variable domain in full (rest from reference TRBV17 and TRBJ2-5): DTTVKQNPRYKLARVGKPVNLICSQTMNHDTMYWYQKKPNQAPKLLLFYYDKILNREADTFEKFQSSRPNNSFCSLYIGSAGLEYSAMYLCASRGRGGPDTQYFGPGTRLLVL.

In regard to this clone: Gene names are the mouse ones. Sequencing ends 4 residues short of the CDR3 end; the germline J gene provides the rest. The rearrangement joins TRBV13-1 to TRBJ1-2; the D gene is possibly TRBD1 (6 bases). This CDR3 is 11 amino acids long. Germline assignment: CDR1 NSHNY and CDR2 SYGAGN. CDR3 in amino acids: CASRRDIDYTF. Partial CDR3 DNA: TGTGCCAGCAGGAGGGACATC.

A note on this clone: TCRdb's protein sequence differs at residue 13 from the translated DNA; the protein presented here follows the DNA. Gene names are the mouse ones. The CDR3 is cut off 3 residues early in the read; its end comes from the germline J gene. This rearrangement joins TRBV13-3 to TRBJ1-3; 7 bases align to TRBD1. The CDR3 consists of 16 residues. In germline, CDR1 is NNHDY, CDR2 SYVADS. The junction had 5 bases not matched to a gene; V was cut back by 2 bases and J by 0 bases. CDR3 sequence: CASSEGRGSSGNTLYF. CDR3 bases read: TGTGCCAGCAGTGAGGGCAGGGGGTCTTCTGGAAATACG.

Turning to this clone: Germline and genes: mouse. The read falls 4 residues short of the CDR3 end, and the missing part is taken from the germline J gene. The V gene is TRBV13-3, the J gene TRBJ2-3, with 10 positions matching TRBD2. Germline V CDR1 and CDR2: NNHDY, SYVADS. Trimming cost V 0 bases and J 2 bases; bases outside gene matches: 6. The CDR3 contains 17 residues. This CDR3 is CASSDAVGLGTAETLYF. The CDR3 DNA, read in part, is TGTGCCAGCAGTGATGCTGTGGGACTGGGGACTGCAGAA.

In this sample, this clone turned up a few times. The protein in this entry is translated from the DNA; at residue 13 it differs from the protein listed in TCRdb. The listed genes are named as in mouse. The read is 3 residues too short to cover the CDR3 end, so that end is filled in from the germline J gene. The rearrangement links TRBV13-3 to TRBJ1-3, with D tentatively TRBD1 (5 bases). The CDR3 covers 16 residues. Germline V gene data show CDR1 as NNHDY and CDR2 as SYVADS. Trimming pared 2 bases from V and 0 bases from J, leaving 12 bases between. Incomplete CDR3 DNA: TGTGCCAGCAGTGACCCTGCGACAGATTCTGGAAATACG. This sequence encodes CASSDPATDSGNT. The whole CDR3 sequence reads CASSDPATDSGNTLYF.

Of note for this clone: Gene names follow the mouse nomenclature. The read ends 4 residues shy of where the CDR3 ends; the end is completed using the germline J gene. The chain uses TRBV1 and TRBJ2-2; 8 bases agree with TRBD2. The CDR3 contains 16 residues. Per the germline V gene, CDR1 is NSQYPW and CDR2 is LRSPGD (reference sequence). The V gene end was trimmed by 4 bases and the J gene end by 0 bases; junction bases not matched to a gene: 4. CDR3 region: CTCSEETGANTGQLYF. Partial CDR3 DNA: TGCACCTGCAGTGAAGAGACTGGGGCAAACACCGGG.

Comment on this clone: The protein TCRdb lists differs from the translation of the DNA at residue 13; the protein given here is translated from the DNA itself. Gene names denote mouse genes. The read terminates 3 residues before the CDR3 end, so the remaining end is supplied by the germline J gene. This chain uses TRBV13-1 with TRBJ1-6; 9 nucleotides line up with TRBD1. TRBJ1-6 belongs to the ORF category, with a function that is uncertain. Losses at the gene ends were 4 bases for V and 7 bases for J; bases not matched to a gene: 9. The germline V gene encodes CDR1 NSHNY and CDR2 SYGAGN. The CDR3 has 16 amino acids. CDR3 region: CASSSGTGRGNSPLYF. The CDR3 bases that were read are TGTGCCAGCAGTTCCGGGACAGGGAGAGGGAATTCGCCC.

A word on this clone: There is a difference at residue 12 between the TCRdb protein and the DNA translation, so the protein given here was translated from the DNA. Genes here carry mouse names. The read comes to an end 3 residues before the CDR3 does, leaving the germline J gene to fill in the end. This rearrangement joins TRBV19 to TRBJ1-6; tentative D call: TRBD1 (6 bases). TRBJ1-6 is an ORF, and what it does is uncertain. The CDR3 is 15 residues long. Germline V gene lookup returns CDR1 FNHDT and CDR2 SITEND (reference sequence). Trimming cost V 1 base and J 4 bases, with 9 bases left between them. The CDR3 DNA, read in part, is TGTGCCAGCAGTATATACAGGGCTTATAATTCGCCC. Its translation is CASSIYRAYNSP. The whole CDR3 protein is CASSIYRAYNSPLYF.

In its sample, this clone was seen a few times. Gene names are the mouse ones. Read coverage stops 4 residues before the CDR3 terminus; the germline J gene supplies the remainder. The rearrangement joins TRBV13-1 to TRBJ1-4; D unclear. V lost 2 bases and J lost 3, with 5 bases in between. Germline V gives CDR1 NSHNY, CDR2 SYGAGN. The CDR3 length is 13 residues. The CDR3 reads CASSDPANERLFF. The part of the CDR3 DNA that was read is TGTGCCAGCAGTGACCCAGCCAACGAA.

A word on this clone: Gene labels here are mouse ones. The CDR3 end is not reached by the read, which stops 4 residues before it; the germline J gene fills it in. This sequence joins TRBV13-2 and TRBJ1-2, with a weak D call TRBD1 (6 bases). V was trimmed by 5 bases and J by 0 bases, leaving 11 bases between them. The CDR3 covers 14 residues. Germline V gene lookup returns CDR1 NNHNN and CDR2 SYGAGS (reference sequence). Here the CDR3 reads CASGVRGSNSDYTF. Partial CDR3 DNA: TGTGCCAGCGGAGTCAGGGGTTCAAACTCC.

This clone was found a few times. Gene names refer to mouse genes. The CDR3 bases that were read are TGCACCTGCAGTGCCACGGGACAGGGAGGC. Translated: CTCSATGQGG. The complete CDR3 sequence is CTCSATGQGGDYTF. This rearrangement joins TRBV1 to TRBJ1-2; 9 positions agree with TRBD1. The CDR3 extends 4 residues past the end of the read, so its final part is completed from the germline J gene. The germline gives CDR1 NSQYPW, CDR2 LRSPGD (reference sequence). The CDR3 sequence is 14 residues long. Based on the CDR3 plus reference TRBV1 and TRBJ1-2, the full variable domain is VTLLEQNPRWRLVPRGQAVNLRCILKNSQYPWMSWYQQDLQKQLQWLFTLRSPGDKEVKSLPGADYLATRVTDTELRLQVANMSQGRTLYCTCSATGQGGDYTFGSGTRLLVI.

Comment on this clone: The genes and germline here are from mouse. The sequenced fragment ends 4 residues before the CDR3 boundary, so the rest is inferred from the germline J gene. This chain links TRBV1 with TRBJ1-4; 7 bases fit TRBD1. Germline CDR1 reads NSQYPW; CDR2 reads LRSPGD (reference sequence). J lost 4 bases, V lost 0 bases, and 2 bases had no gene match. The CDR3 length is 15 residues. CDR3 loop: CTCSAEGGDNERLFF. The covered CDR3 bases are TGCACCTGCAGTGCAGAAGGGGGCGACAACGAA.

This clone has at least ten counts. Gene names follow the mouse nomenclature. The sequence runs out 4 residues before the end of the CDR3; the remainder is reconstructed from the germline J gene. V usage is TRBV1 and J usage is TRBJ1-4; 9 bases map to TRBD1. The CDR3 totals 15 residues. CDR1 NSQYPW and CDR2 LRSPGD come from the germline V gene (reference sequence). The covered CDR3 bases are TGCACCTGCAGTGCCGGACAGGGGCGGCCCGAA. Translating gives CTCSAGQGRPE. From start to end, the CDR3 is CTCSAGQGRPERLFF.

This clone appeared a few times. Mouse gene names apply. The read ends 4 residues shy of where the CDR3 ends; the end is completed using the germline J gene. The gene calls are TRBV16 and TRBJ2-1; unclear D gene. The CDR3 totals 12 residues. V lost 5 bases, J lost 4 bases, and 6 bases lay in between. Per the germline V gene, CDR1 is SGHSA and CDR2 is FRNQAP. The chain's CDR3 is CASSLPYAEQFF. CDR3 DNA (partial): TGTGCAAGCAGCCTTCCTTATGCT. The full variable domain, rest sourced from reference TRBV16 and TRBJ2-1, is NAGVIQTPRHKVTGKGQEATLWCEPISGHSAVFWYRQTIVQGLEFLTYFRNQAPIDDSGMPKERFSAQMPNQSHSTLKIQSTQPQDSAVYLCASSLPYAEQFFGPGTRLTVL.

As to this clone: Gene names follow the mouse nomenclature. The read gets to within 4 residues of the CDR3 end, and the germline J gene fills in the rest. The rearrangement uses TRBV13-2 and TRBJ1-1, with 7 bases matching TRBD1. The CDR3 covers 15 residues. V lost 0 bases, J lost 1 base, and 3 bases stayed unmatched. The V gene's germline CDR1 is NNHNN and CDR2 SYGAGS (reference sequence). The part of the CDR3 DNA that was read is TGTGCCAGCGGTGATGCCCACAGGGGAAACACA. This translates into CASGDAHRGNT. The whole CDR3 sequence is CASGDAHRGNTEVFF.

This clone has more than one count but fewer than ten. Gene names refer to mouse genes. The read finishes 4 residues shy of the CDR3 end, and the germline J gene is used to complete it. The J gene is TRBJ2-7, the V gene TRBV13-1; 7 bases fit TRBD1. There are 14 residues in the CDR3. Germline assignment: CDR1 NSHNY and CDR2 SYGAGN. Germline trimming cut 2 bases from V and 1 base from J; bases unmatched to any gene: 3. The CDR3: CASSDKGQSYEQYF. The covered CDR3 bases are TGTGCCAGCAGTGACAAGGGACAGTCCTAT.

This clone was found a few times. TCRdb's protein does not match the DNA translation at residue 11; the protein provided is translated from the DNA. The genes and germline here are from mouse. The read halts 3 residues ahead of the CDR3 end, with the missing end drawn from the germline J gene. The rearrangement links TRBV1 to TRBJ1-6; a possible D gene is TRBD1 (5 bases). TRBJ1-6 is an ORF; its function is uncertain. The CDR3 is 14 residues long. Trimming shortened V by 0 bases and J by 9 bases, and 9 bases separated the two germline ends. The germline CDR1 and CDR2 sequences are NSQYPW and LRSPGD (reference sequence). The CDR3 protein is CTCSADRGFSPLYF. The sequenced CDR3 bases are TGCACCTGCAGTGCAGATAGGGGATTTTCGCCC.

On this clone itself: The gene names given are mouse names. The covered CDR3 bases are TGTGCCAGCGGTGATGCTCTGGGGGTCTTGGGTGCAGAA. It translates to CASGDALGVLGAE. The CDR3 in full is CASGDALGVLGAETLYF. The rearrangement uses TRBV13-2 and TRBJ2-3, with 7 bases fitting TRBD2. With the read ending 4 residues before the CDR3 end, the germline J gene is used to fill in that end. This CDR3 has 17 residues. The germline CDR1 and CDR2 sequences are NNHNN and SYGAGS (reference sequence). V lost 0 bases and J lost 1; bases outside the gene matches: 8.

As regards this clone: Any gene name here is a mouse gene name. CDR3 bases read: TGTGCCAGCAGTTCAAGTCAAAAC. Translating it yields CASSSSQN. The complete CDR3 sequence is CASSSSQNTLYF. V is TRBV14 and J is TRBJ2-4; D is unclear. The read falls 4 residues short of the CDR3 end, and the missing part is taken from the germline J gene. There are 12 residues in the CDR3. With 3 bases removed from V and 0 bases from J, the gap between germline ends came to 2 bases. Looked up from germline, CDR1 is SGHDT and CDR2 is FRDEAV.

Details on this clone: Gene and germline names: mouse. The observed sequence ends 4 residues before the CDR3 terminus, with the missing tail filled in from the germline J gene. The chain carries TRBV1 and TRBJ2-1; D ambiguous. The V end lost 0 bases, the J end lost 3 bases, and 9 bases lay between the germline ends. The CDR3 runs 15 residues. Looked up from germline, CDR1 is NSQYPW and CDR2 is LRSPGD (reference sequence). CDR3 region: CTCSADVRVYAEQFF. The CDR3 bases that were read are TGCACCTGCAGTGCAGATGTGAGGGTCTATGCT.

This clone has only a few counts. A mismatch at residue 12 separates the TCRdb protein from the translated DNA, so the protein presented here was translated from the DNA. Mouse names are used for the genes. With the read ending 3 residues before the CDR3 end, the germline J gene is used to fill in that end. The chain carries TRBV1 and TRBJ1-6; the match to TRBD1 covers 9 bases. TRBJ1-6 belongs to the ORF category, with a function that is uncertain. CDR3 length: 15 residues. Germline loops: CDR1 NSQYPW, CDR2 LRSPGD (reference sequence). The V segment lost 5 bases and the J segment 2 bases; nucleotides outside the gene matches: 1. The CDR3 spells CTCSRDRAYNSPLYF. The sequenced CDR3 bases are TGCACCTGCAGTAGGGACAGGGCCTATAATTCGCCC.

Only a few counts were recorded for this clone. These gene names are mouse names. The read is 4 residues too short to cover the CDR3 end, so that end is filled in from the germline J gene. The V gene is TRBV19, the J gene TRBJ2-1; TRBD2 matches 10 bases. This CDR3 region has 15 residues. Per germline, CDR1 FNHDT and CDR2 SITEND (reference sequence). CDR3 DNA (partial): TGTGCCAGCAGTATGGCTGGGGGGGCCCGAGCT. Its protein product is CASSMAGGARA. The whole CDR3 sequence is CASSMAGGARAEQFF.